The T cell receptor (beta chain) under discussion was sequenced for a study of glioma-infiltrating T cells after dendritic cell vaccination. Study-level information: Autologous tumor lysate-pulsed dendritic cell vaccination was given between the early 2000s and the early 2010s.

No glioblastoma patient carried an isocitrate dehydrogenase mutation. The length of the CDR3 is 17 residues. V trimming: 0 bases; J trimming: 6 bases; junction bases outside the gene matches: 11. Germline CDR1 reads SGHDN; CDR2 reads FVKESK. TCRB CDR3 was amplified from 2 ug genomic DNA or less. The PCR used 60 V beta and 13 J beta primers. Only in-frame clones appear in the TCRdb table, and some are missing; sequencing was by immunoSEQ multiplex PCR. The sample has 65,000 to 80,000 clones; 81% are singletons. The sequencing used blood, collected before dendritic cell vaccination. This rearrangement joins TRBV14 to TRBJ2-1; 7 nucleotides line up with TRBD2. The receptor's source is a human donor with glioblastoma. CDR3: CASSQDLTSPQGNEQFF. The CDR3 coding sequence is TGTGCCAGCAGCCAAGATCTGACTAGCCCTCAGGGCAATGAGCAGTTCTTC.